Listed below are T cell receptor beta chains from one sample, sequenced in a study of shared clonotypes between healthy human individuals. Clones were read by immunoSEQ multiplex PCR, and TCRdb kept only the in-frame ones, dropping some. The sample lists under 150,000 clones; about 67% were seen once. The sequencing sample was made of memory CD8+ T cells sorted from blood. The origin of the receptors is a woman aged 30 to 39 in good health. The CDR3 runs from the conserved cysteine through the conserved F or W. A D gene is named only where the DNA matches it firmly. Rows give clone size only sometimes, using once, few, many, or a class for an expanded clone.

abundance: -; v_gene: TRBV21-1; j_gene: TRBJ2-3; d_gene: -; CDR3nt: TGTGCCAGCAGCAATTCTCAGCGGGAGGGCCAGAAATCTAGCACAGATACGCAGTATTTT; CDR3aa: CASSNSQREGQKSSTDTQYF
abundance: -; v_gene: TRBV21-1; j_gene: TRBJ2-7; d_gene: -; CDR3nt: TGTGCCAGCAGCAAAGCCAGGGAGGGTCATTCCTCCTACGAGCAGTACTTC; CDR3aa: CASSKAREGHSSYEQYF
abundance: -; v_gene: TRBV11-3; j_gene: TRBJ1-4; d_gene: TRBD1; CDR3nt: TGTGCCAGCAGCATAGGAGCCGGGACAGGGTCTGAAAAACTGTTTTTT; CDR3aa: CASSIGAGTGSEKLFF
abundance: -; v_gene: TRBV28; j_gene: TRBJ2-1; d_gene: -; CDR3nt: TGTGCCAGCAGTTTAAGGGTAACCTACAATGAGCAGTTCTTC; CDR3aa: CASSLRVTYNEQFF
abundance: -; v_gene: TRBV4-1; j_gene: TRBJ1-1; d_gene: TRBD1; CDR3nt: TGCGCCAGCAGCCAAGATATAATAAGGAGGACAGGGGAAGCTTTCTTT; CDR3aa: CASSQDIIRRTGEAFF
abundance: few; v_gene: TRBV19; j_gene: TRBJ1-2; d_gene: -; CDR3nt: TGTGCCAGTAGTATGGACGGATCCTACTCCCTTAACTATGGCTACACCTTC; CDR3aa: CASSMDGSYSLNYGYTF
abundance: once; v_gene: TRBV7-9; j_gene: TRBJ2-6; d_gene: -; CDR3nt: TGTGCCAGCAGCTTGGCTGGGGCCAACGTCCTGACTTTC; CDR3aa: CASSLAGANVLTF
abundance: few; v_gene: TRBV6-6; j_gene: TRBJ2-7; d_gene: -; CDR3nt: TGTGCCAGCAGTTACACGGGACCCGCGGACGAGCAGTACTTC; CDR3aa: CASSYTGPADEQYF
abundance: -; v_gene: TRBV27; j_gene: TRBJ2-7; d_gene: TRBD2; CDR3nt: TGTGCCAGCAGTGTCGGGACTAGCGGGAGTGGGTACGAGCAGTACTTC; CDR3aa: CASSVGTSGSGYEQYF
abundance: -; v_gene: TRBV7-9; j_gene: TRBJ2-1; d_gene: TRBD2; CDR3nt: TGTGCCAGCAGCCCCCCTGGCGGGAGCTCCTACAATGAGCAGTTCTTC; CDR3aa: CASSPPGGSSYNEQFF
abundance: -; v_gene: TRBV5-1; j_gene: TRBJ2-7; d_gene: -; CDR3nt: TGCGCCAGCAGCTTGGCCGGGACCTACGAGCAGTACTTC; CDR3aa: CASSLAGTYEQYF
abundance: few; v_gene: TRBV18; j_gene: TRBJ2-5; d_gene: -; CDR3nt: TGTGCCAGCTCACAAGAGGGGTTTGAGACCCAGTACTTC; CDR3aa: CASSQEGFETQYF
abundance: many; v_gene: TRBV15; j_gene: TRBJ2-3; d_gene: TRBD1; CDR3nt: TGTGCCACCAGGACAGGGGGAACGGACGCAGATACGCAGTATTTT; CDR3aa: CATRTGGTDADTQYF
abundance: -; v_gene: TRBV6-5; j_gene: TRBJ1-4; d_gene: -; CDR3nt: TGTGCCAGCAGAGGTTGGCGCCTGTTTTTT; CDR3aa: CASRGWRLFF
abundance: -; v_gene: TRBV28; j_gene: TRBJ1-4; d_gene: -; CDR3nt: TGTGCCAGCAGCCCAATGGGCCAAGGGATGCGCGAAAAACTGTTTTTT; CDR3aa: CASSPMGQGMREKLFF
abundance: -; v_gene: TRBV28; j_gene: TRBJ2-7; d_gene: TRBD2; CDR3nt: TGTGCCAGCAGGGGGACTAGCGACTACGAGCAGTACTTC; CDR3aa: CASRGTSDYEQYF
abundance: -; v_gene: TRBV2; j_gene: TRBJ2-1; d_gene: -; CDR3nt: TGTGCCAGCAGTGATCGTCGAAATGAGCAGTTCTTC; CDR3aa: CASSDRRNEQFF
abundance: -; v_gene: TRBV6-6; j_gene: TRBJ2-5; d_gene: -; CDR3nt: TGTGCCAGCAAGGGGTCAGAGACCCAGTACTTC; CDR3aa: CASKGSETQYF
abundance: few; v_gene: TRBV27; j_gene: TRBJ2-1; d_gene: -; CDR3nt: TGTGCCAGCAGTCCTTATGTAAAGGGTGAGCAGTTCTTC; CDR3aa: CASSPYVKGEQFF
abundance: -; v_gene: TRBV2; j_gene: TRBJ1-1; d_gene: TRBD1; CDR3nt: TGTGCCAGCAAACCACAGGGGATCCCTGAAGCTTTCTTT; CDR3aa: CASKPQGIPEAFF